Listed below are T cell receptor beta chains from one sample, sequenced in a study of T cell repertoires in ileal Crohn's disease. The assay was immunoSEQ multiplex PCR, and TCRdb's table has in-frame clones only and misses some. This table has some 6,600 clones, nearly 85% appearing once. The sample was ileal tissue. These receptors were taken from an adult with Crohn's disease. The CDR3 runs from the conserved cysteine through the conserved F or W. D genes are given only for firm matches. The size entry is marked missing in some rows and otherwise reads once, few, many or a size class.

TRBJ2-3	TRBV29-1	.	.	TGCAGCGCCTTGGGTGGAGCGGGTCGCACAGATACGCAGTATTTT	CSALGGAGRTDTQYF
TRBJ1-2	TRBV2	.	.	TGTGCCAGCAACGGGTTTTCGACAGCCACCCTCTACACCTTC	CASNGFSTATLYTF
TRBJ2-1	TRBV30	.	.	TGTGCCTGGAGTGCCGACTCGTACAATGAGCAGTTCTTC	CAWSADSYNEQFF
TRBJ2-4	TRBV10-3	.	.	TGTGCCATCAGTGAGTCGAGTGGAGGGTTGGCCAAAAACATTCAGTACTTC	CAISESSGGLAKNIQYF
TRBJ2-1	TRBV28	.	TRBD2	TGTGCCAGCAGTTTATATCTGGCTAGCGGGCAATCGCGGCAGTTCTTC	CASSLYLASGQSRQFF
TRBJ2-7	TRBV7-2	once	TRBD1	TGTGCCAGCAGCTTAGAACCCCGGGACAGCTACGAGCAGTACTTC	CASSLEPRDSYEQYF
TRBJ1-2	TRBV2	.	TRBD1	TGTGCCAGCAGCACACAGGGGGCGGGATTAGGAGGCTACACCTTC	CASSTQGAGLGGYTF
TRBJ1-5	TRBV6-1	.	TRBD1	TGTGCCAGCATTCCGGACAGGGCCTTCAATCAGCCCCAGCATTTT	CASIPDRAFNQPQHF
TRBJ2-3	TRBV5-1	.	.	TGCGCCAGCAGCTTGGCAGGGGCCTTCACAGATACGCAGTATTTT	CASSLAGAFTDTQYF
TRBJ2-1	TRBV18	.	TRBD2	TGTGCCAGCTCACACCGGACTAGCGGAAACAATGAGCAGTTCTTC	CASSHRTSGNNEQFF
TRBJ1-2	TRBV6-6	.	.	TGTGCCAGCACCCTGACAGGAACTTATGGCTACACCTTC	CASTLTGTYGYTF
TRBJ2-1	TRBV6-4	.	TRBD2	TGTGCCAGCAGAGAGCGGGAGGGCCTGAATGAGCAGTTCTTC	CASREREGLNEQFF
TRBJ1-1	TRBV7-2	.	TRBD1	TGTGCCAGCAGCCCCCGGACAGGGTCGGTGCGAACTGAAGCTTTCTTT	CASSPRTGSVRTEAFF
TRBJ2-7	TRBV21-1	few	.	TGTGCCAGCAGCAAATGGGGGACTAGCGGGAGTTACGAGCAGTACTTC	CASSKWGTSGSYEQYF
TRBJ2-2	TRBV5-1	.	TRBD2	TGCGCCAGCAGCACCCCAGCGGGGCTGAACACCGGGGAGCTGTTTTTT	CASSTPAGLNTGELFF
TRBJ2-6	TRBV7-8	few	.	TGTGCCAGCAGCGTTAGAATCTCTGGGGCCAACGTCCTGACTTTC	CASSVRISGANVLTF
TRBJ1-4	TRBV10-3	.	TRBD1	TGTGCCATCAGTGAGAATTTGGGACAGGGCAATGAAAAACTGTTTTTT	CAISENLGQGNEKLFF
TRBJ1-2	TRBV4-3	.	.	TGCGCCAGCAGCCAAGATAGACTTGGCGGCAATGGCTACACCTTC	CASSQDRLGGNGYTF
TRBJ2-2	TRBV5-1	.	TRBD1	TGCGCCAGCAGCCCAGGACAGGGGCTGTTTTTT	CASSPGQGLFF
TRBJ2-7	TRBV7-2	.	.	TGTGCCAGCAGCTACGGACAAGTCGGGTACGAGCAGTACTTC	CASSYGQVGYEQYF
TRBJ1-2	TRBV5-1	.	.	TGCGCCAGCAGCTCACAGGGTCCAGGACCCTATGGCTACACCTTC	CASSSQGPGPYGYTF
TRBJ2-2	TRBV5-1	.	.	TGCGCCAGCAGCTTGGAGGTCAGGAGGGCCGGGGAGCTGTTTTTT	CASSLEVRRAGELFF
TRBJ1-3	TRBV7-7	.	TRBD1	TGTGCTAGCTCGACAGGGACTGGAAACACCATATATTTT	CASSTGTGNTIYF
TRBJ2-3	TRBV19	.	.	TGTGCCAGTAGTCGACTGGACAGCCTTGATACGCAGTATTTT	CASSRLDSLDTQYF
TRBJ2-3	TRBV2	.	.	TGTGCCAGCAGTGCTGGCGGGCACACAGATACGCAGTATTTT	CASSAGGHTDTQYF
TRBJ2-5	TRBV5-4	.	.	TGTGCCAGCAGACAGGGTTATGAAGAGACCCAGTACTTC	CASRQGYEETQYF
TRBJ2-7	TRBV7-6	.	TRBD2	TGTGCCAGCAGCTTATGGCTAGCGGGCGGAAGCTCCTACGAGCAGTACTTC	CASSLWLAGGSSYEQYF
TRBJ1-2	TRBV30	.	.	TGTGCCTGGATCCCAAGAAACAGGGACCTCTATGGCTACACCTTC	CAWIPRNRDLYGYTF
TRBJ2-1	TRBV5-1	once	.	TGCGCCAGCAGCTTAGCAAACGAGCAGTTCTTC	CASSLANEQFF
TRBJ2-3	TRBV19	.	.	TGTGCCAGTAGTATAGGTGGAGGGAGCACAGATACGCAGTATTTT	CASSIGGGSTDTQYF
TRBJ1-3	TRBV28	.	.	TGTGCCAGTTGGGCCAGGGCTGGAAACACCATATATTTT	CASWARAGNTIYF
TRBJ2-3	TRBV20-1	.	.	TGCAGTACCACGGTGGGCCCAGCGCAGTATTTT	CSTTVGPAQYF
TRBJ1-1	TRBV11-2	once	.	TGTGCCAGCAGCTCCCCGGGACACCTAAGAAACACTGAAGCTTTCTTT	CASSSPGHLRNTEAFF
TRBJ2-1	TRBV28	.	TRBD2	TGTGCCAGCACTCCAGCCTGGTCGGGAGGTTACAATGAGCAGTTCTTC	CASTPAWSGGYNEQFF
TRBJ2-7	TRBV2	.	TRBD2	TGTGCCAGCAGTGATAAGCGGGAGAGCGAAAACGAGCAGTACTTC	CASSDKRESENEQYF
TRBJ2-1	TRBV4-3	few	TRBD2	TGCGCCAGCAGCCCGGGGTTACTAGCGGAATTCGCCTCCTACAATGAGCAGTTCTTC	CASSPGLLAEFASYNEQFF
TRBJ1-1	TRBV6-1	few	.	TGTGCCAGCACCGTCACCCAGGGAGGACCTTTCTTT	CASTVTQGGPFF
TRBJ2-7	TRBV6-5	.	TRBD1	TGTGCCAGCAAACTGACAGGGGGGGCCTACGAGCAGTACTTC	CASKLTGGAYEQYF
TRBJ2-7	TRBV27	.	.	TGTGCCAGCAGTTTAGGGCAGTTCTACGAGCAGTACTTC	CASSLGQFYEQYF
TRBJ1-2	TRBV19	.	TRBD1	TGTGCCAGTAGTCAGAGACAGGGGTCCTATGGCTACACCTTC	CASSQRQGSYGYTF
TRBJ2-3	TRBV2	once	.	TGTGCCAGCAGTGAATTAGGGGGCACAGATACGCAGTATTTT	CASSELGGTDTQYF
TRBJ2-7	TRBV2	.	TRBD2	TGTGCCAGCAAGGCGGGAGAGGCCTACGAGCAGTACTTC	CASKAGEAYEQYF
TRBJ2-2	TRBV28	.	.	TGTGCCAGCAGTTTACAATTTTTGAACACCGGGGAGCTGTTTTTT	CASSLQFLNTGELFF
TRBJ1-1	TRBV25-1	once	TRBD1	TGTGCCAGCCTTTTAAGCAGGGGGGACACTGAAGCTTTCTTT	CASLLSRGDTEAFF
TRBJ1-1	TRBV18	.	.	TGTGCCAGCTCAGCGAATAGAGATGAAGCTTTCTTT	CASSANRDEAFF
TRBJ2-5	TRBV7-9	.	TRBD1	TGTGCCAGCAGCTTACCAATTACAGGGGGCCAAGAGACCCAGTACTTC	CASSLPITGGQETQYF
TRBJ2-2	TRBV7-9	.	TRBD1	TGTGCCAGCAGTCGAGGGTCTGGCAGGGGGCGCGCCGGGGAGCTGTTTTTT	CASSRGSGRGRAGELFF
TRBJ1-1	TRBV5-6	.	.	TGTGCCAGCTCCCCCCTGTTGGGCCACATGAACACTGAAGCTTTCTTT	CASSPLLGHMNTEAFF